A selection of T cell receptor beta chains follows, all from one sample in a study of OX40 agonist ivuxolimab in advanced cancers. Sequenced by immunoSEQ multiplex PCR; TCRdb stores in-frame clones only, minus some. The repertoire holds 80,000 to 95,000 clones, with 92% as singletons. Specimen: CD4+ or CD8+ T cells sorted from blood, collected in a trial of the OX40 agonist ivuxolimab. Receptor source: an adult with an advanced solid tumor such as melanoma, head and neck, liver or kidney cancer. CDR3s include the opening cysteine and the closing phenylalanine or tryptophan. Each record gives: J gene, V gene, clone size, D gene, CDR3 protein, CDR3 DNA. D genes are given only for firm matches. Clone size is shown for a subset of rows, as once, few, many or a class of expanded clone.

j_gene: TRBJ2-2; v_gene: TRBV6-5; abundance: -; d_gene: -; CDR3aa: CASSYLGELFF; CDR3nt: TGTGCCAGCAGTTACCTAGGGGAGCTGTTTTTT
j_gene: TRBJ2-4; v_gene: TRBV18; abundance: -; d_gene: TRBD2; CDR3aa: CASSPPAGENIQYF; CDR3nt: TGTGCCAGCTCACCCCCCGCGGGGGAAAACATTCAGTACTTC
j_gene: TRBJ1-5; v_gene: TRBV5-1; abundance: once; d_gene: -; CDR3aa: CASSLEGSPNQPQHF; CDR3nt: TGCGCCAGCAGCTTGGAGGGGAGCCCCAATCAGCCCCAGCATTTT
j_gene: TRBJ2-1; v_gene: TRBV14; abundance: -; d_gene: -; CDR3aa: CASSRSIVTEQFF; CDR3nt: TGTGCCAGCAGCCGTTCAATAGTAACTGAGCAGTTCTTC
j_gene: TRBJ1-5; v_gene: TRBV18; abundance: -; d_gene: TRBD1; CDR3aa: CASSPTGDSNQPQHF; CDR3nt: TGTGCCAGCTCACCGACAGGGGATAGCAATCAGCCCCAGCATTTT
j_gene: TRBJ1-1; v_gene: TRBV9; abundance: -; d_gene: -; CDR3aa: CASNVTQGSCTEAFF; CDR3nt: TGTGCCAGCAACGTAACACAGGGCTCTTGTACTGAAGCTTTCTTT
j_gene: TRBJ2-3; v_gene: TRBV9; abundance: once; d_gene: -; CDR3aa: CASSVVASTDTQYF; CDR3nt: TGTGCCAGCAGCGTAGTCGCGAGCACAGATACGCAGTATTTT
j_gene: TRBJ1-5; v_gene: TRBV2; abundance: -; d_gene: TRBD1; CDR3aa: CASQDRVNQPQHF; CDR3nt: TGTGCCAGCCAAGACAGGGTAAATCAGCCCCAGCATTTT
j_gene: TRBJ2-5; v_gene: TRBV2; abundance: -; d_gene: TRBD2; CDR3aa: CASGGLAGGPGSSETQYF; CDR3nt: TGTGCCAGCGGTGGGCTAGCGGGAGGGCCGGGTTCATCGGAGACCCAGTACTTC
j_gene: TRBJ2-1; v_gene: TRBV7-2; abundance: -; d_gene: TRBD2; CDR3aa: CASSSAAGGYNEQFF; CDR3nt: TGTGCCAGCAGCTCGGCAGCGGGGGGATACAATGAGCAGTTCTTC
j_gene: TRBJ1-1; v_gene: TRBV5-1; abundance: -; d_gene: -; CDR3aa: CASSVLGLSNTEAFF; CDR3nt: TGCGCCAGCAGCGTGCTCGGACTTTCGAACACTGAAGCTTTCTTT
j_gene: TRBJ1-2; v_gene: TRBV30; abundance: -; d_gene: TRBD1; CDR3aa: CAWTPDRIYGYTF; CDR3nt: TGTGCCTGGACCCCGGACAGGATCTATGGCTACACCTTC
j_gene: TRBJ2-4; v_gene: TRBV28; abundance: -; d_gene: -; CDR3aa: CATTHGEAAKNIQYF; CDR3nt: TGTGCCACCACACACGGGGAAGCAGCCAAAAACATTCAGTACTTC
j_gene: TRBJ2-5; v_gene: TRBV5-5; abundance: -; d_gene: TRBD2; CDR3aa: CASSPRLAGDQETQYF; CDR3nt: TGTGCCAGCAGCCCACGACTAGCGGGGGACCAAGAGACCCAGTACTTC
j_gene: TRBJ1-3; v_gene: TRBV5-4; abundance: once; d_gene: -; CDR3aa: CASTGPNSGNTIYF; CDR3nt: TGTGCCAGCACCGGACCCAACTCTGGAAACACCATATATTTT
j_gene: TRBJ1-6; v_gene: TRBV9; abundance: -; d_gene: -; CDR3aa: CASSVAAGENSPLHF; CDR3nt: TGTGCCAGCAGCGTAGCGGCAGGGGAGAATTCACCCCTCCACTTT
j_gene: TRBJ2-3; v_gene: TRBV5-6; abundance: -; d_gene: -; CDR3aa: CASNLPTLMGGPTDTQYF; CDR3nt: TGTGCCAGCAACTTGCCCACCTTGATGGGGGGGCCGACAGATACGCAGTATTTT
j_gene: TRBJ2-1; v_gene: TRBV19; abundance: once; d_gene: TRBD2; CDR3aa: CASSGSGRAPYNEQFF; CDR3nt: TGTGCCAGTAGTGGTAGCGGGAGGGCTCCCTACAATGAGCAGTTCTTC
j_gene: TRBJ1-1; v_gene: TRBV14; abundance: -; d_gene: TRBD1; CDR3aa: CASSPQRTGEAFF; CDR3nt: TGTGCCAGCAGCCCCCAGAGGACAGGAGAAGCTTTCTTT
j_gene: TRBJ2-2; v_gene: TRBV5-1; abundance: -; d_gene: -; CDR3aa: CASSWGANTGELFF; CDR3nt: TGCGCCAGCAGCTGGGGGGCAAACACCGGGGAGCTGTTTTTT
j_gene: TRBJ2-2; v_gene: TRBV5-4; abundance: -; d_gene: TRBD1; CDR3aa: CASSPRTGNTGELFF; CDR3nt: TGTGCCAGCAGCCCTCGGACAGGGAACACCGGGGAGCTGTTTTTT
j_gene: TRBJ2-1; v_gene: TRBV5-1; abundance: once; d_gene: TRBD2; CDR3aa: CASSLSGTSAYNEQFF; CDR3nt: TGCGCCAGCAGCTTATCCGGGACTAGCGCATACAATGAGCAGTTCTTC
j_gene: TRBJ1-1; v_gene: TRBV27; abundance: -; d_gene: -; CDR3aa: CASSPIRGEAFF; CDR3nt: TGTGCCAGCAGTCCTATACGTGGTGAAGCTTTCTTT
j_gene: TRBJ2-7; v_gene: TRBV29-1; abundance: -; d_gene: -; CDR3aa: CSVERQWGEEQYF; CDR3nt: TGCAGCGTTGAACGACAGTGGGGGGAGGAGCAGTACTTC
j_gene: TRBJ1-1; v_gene: TRBV7-3; abundance: once; d_gene: -; CDR3aa: CASRPGPHEDTEAFF; CDR3nt: TGTGCCAGCAGACCGGGCCCCCACGAGGACACTGAAGCTTTCTTT
j_gene: TRBJ1-6; v_gene: TRBV30; abundance: -; d_gene: TRBD1; CDR3aa: CAWDRGRETTSPLHF; CDR3nt: TGTGCCTGGGACAGGGGGCGGGAGACAACATCACCCCTCCACTTT
j_gene: TRBJ1-5; v_gene: TRBV6-1; abundance: -; d_gene: TRBD1; CDR3aa: CASSELDRVGHF; CDR3nt: TGTGCCAGCAGTGAACTGGACAGGGTAGGGCATTTT
j_gene: TRBJ2-1; v_gene: TRBV7-2; abundance: -; d_gene: -; CDR3aa: CASSPPTGTYNEQFF; CDR3nt: TGTGCCAGCAGCCCTCCCACAGGGACCTACAATGAGCAGTTCTTC
j_gene: TRBJ2-1; v_gene: TRBV5-1; abundance: -; d_gene: TRBD2; CDR3aa: CASSLALLAGVGENEQFF; CDR3nt: TGCGCCAGCAGCTTGGCCTTACTAGCGGGAGTAGGGGAAAATGAGCAGTTCTTC